This T cell receptor (beta chain) emerged from a study of T cell responses to AZD1222 COVID-19 vaccine (dated by TCRdb to the early 2020s). Broadly, across the study: TCR sequencing covered some 240 trial participants: 200 to 220 given two doses of AZD1222 and some 25 given two doses of MenACWY control vaccine. Trial participants were enrolled by age into 18-55, 56-69 and 70-plus year subgroups, with 148, 28 and 57 TCR-sequenced participants respectively.

The CDR3 regions of human TCRbeta chains were analyzed by immunosequencing. From the authors' description of their analysis: Repertoire TCRs were matched against a reference library of SARS-CoV-2-specific TCRs generated with the MIRA antigen-specificity platform. Breadth meant the fraction of unique TCRs that were SARS-CoV-2-associated, whereas depth meant the fraction of total T cells that were SARS-CoV-2-associated. Using the MIRA data, each spike-specific TCR was assigned both to the spike region to which the TCR was reactive and to a CD4 or CD8 class. Log10-transformed breadth and depth values were compared by one-way ANOVA with Sidak's multiple comparisons tests. TCRdb retrieved this table from immuneACCESS and kept in-frame rearrangements only. Not all clones are present; in checked studies, unresolved V genes account for under half, and no reason is known for the remainder. The V and J calls and the clone size are those of that table, but D and trimming were determined from the DNA. The table for this sample lists around 110,000 clones; almost 95% of them were counted only once. The ten largest account for about 1.6% of the sample.

Concerning this clone: What antigen it recognizes has not been identified. No much larger clonotype is one base removed from it; base qualities were not supplied.

According to the study, the label for this sample's time point signals: about 28 days (+/-7) after the second vaccine dose. AZD1222 recipients whose second dose came at about 4 weeks and those whose second dose came at about 12 weeks were combined into one group, since spike-specific TCR depth and breadth did not differ between the two schedules. The vaccinee samples were drawn from two UK trials, COV001 and COV002, one of which was a single-blind randomized controlled phase 2/3 trial testing AZD1222 (ChAdOx1 nCoV-19) in healthy adults. Trial participant PBMC samples were collected at day 0 and day 28 after the second dose for TCRbeta chain sequencing. From the cysteine up to the phenylalanine, the CDR3 has a length of 18 residues. This entry keeps only the CDR3 DNA: 54 bases, framed from base 1. From the germline V gene (reference sequence), CDR1 is LGHDT and CDR2 is YNNKEL. The germline V end is reduced by 2 bases and the J end by 0 bases; junction bases left unmatched: 8.

Overall study results and their limits: After two AZD1222 doses, both the breadth and the depth of spike-specific TCRs were significantly higher than at day 0 and than in MenACWY recipients. The 56-69-year group was small, and its depth increase did not reach significance, likely because of low power. Conclusions about previously exposed vaccinees are limited because only five or six AZD1222 recipients were SARS-CoV-2 seropositive at baseline. Participants were mostly white British and included more females than males, and it was suggested by the authors that clonal diversity may have been underestimated. The whole spike protein was spanned by vaccine-associated CD4 TCRs, and dominant responses were seen in regions 160-218 and 743-854. No day 14 peak-response samples were available, so repertoires were characterized only after the peak T cell response. Nearly half of unique spike-specific TCRs reportedly recognized epitopes outside regions mutated in the B.1.351 and B.1.1.7 variants.

The rearranged chain carries TRBV3-1 (or the pseudogene TRBV3-2) and TRBJ2-1; 9 of the junction bases match TRBD2. The clonotype was recovered from an adult who received the AZD1222 COVID-19 vaccine. The material sequenced was peripheral blood, taken 28 days after the second AZD1222 dose. The CDR3 protein sequence reads: CASSQFSLSGSSYNEQFF. The nucleotides are TGTGCCAGCAGCCAATTCAGCCTTAGCGGGAGCTCCTACAATGAGCAGTTCTTC.